Reported below is one T cell receptor (beta chain). Antigen unknown. One end of the junction does not line up with germline, which may come from a read error. Co-extraction of RNA and DNA was performed on about 18-33 mg of unsorted bulk tissue. The record originates from a study of tumor-infiltrating lymphocytes in primary liver carcinoma. Study summary: Stage T1-T3 N0M0 and a size of 4.2 to 10 cm characterized the tumors. Samples returned roughly 3.5 to 7.13 million productive TCRbeta reads, a yield that was similar across tissue types. Study findings and constraints: Lesser overlap characterized tumor-adjacent and tumor-blood pairs relative to tumor region pairs. Tumor specimens were characterized by a significantly higher top-250-clone fraction than blood (p = 0.039).

Synthesis of TCR beta cDNA was carried out from approximately 500 ng total RNA with a constant-region primer. TCR beta libraries came from three nested multiplex PCR rounds using slightly modified ARM-PCR. TCRdb analysed the multiplex PCR reads with MiXCR anew, one entry per CDR3 protein. The sample carries roughly 120,000 distinct CDR3 sequences, approximately 71% recorded once. This TCR was sampled from a woman aged 60-75 years with primary liver carcinoma and hepatitis B virus infection. Material: tumor-adjacent normal liver tissue.

CDR3 residues: CASTPPRTGGSNQSQHF. The CDR3 region has the DNA TGTGCCAGCACTCCGCCGAGGACAGGGGGGAGCAATCAGTCCCAGCATTTT. The chain is built from TRBV6-6 and TRBJ1-5; 10 nucleotides line up with TRBD1. The CDR3 length is 17 residues. Germline V lookup: CDR1 MNHNY, CDR2 SVGAGI (reference sequence).